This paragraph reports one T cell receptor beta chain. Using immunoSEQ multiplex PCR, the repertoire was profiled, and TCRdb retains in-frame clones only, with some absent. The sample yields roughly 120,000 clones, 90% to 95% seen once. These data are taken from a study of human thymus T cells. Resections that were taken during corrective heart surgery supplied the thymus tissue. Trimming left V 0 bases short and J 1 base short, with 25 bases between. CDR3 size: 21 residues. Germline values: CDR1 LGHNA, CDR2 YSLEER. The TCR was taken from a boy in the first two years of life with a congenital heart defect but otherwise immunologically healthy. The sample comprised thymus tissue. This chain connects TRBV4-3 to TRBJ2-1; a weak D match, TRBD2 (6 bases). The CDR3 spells CASSQDRGERAGTFSYNEQFF. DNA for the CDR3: TGCGCCAGCAGCCAAGATCGGGGTGAGAGGGCGGGGACTTTTTCCTACAATGAGCAGTTCTTC.